The clone carrying this T cell receptor (beta chain) was observed at least ten times. Its matching antigen is unknown. The record originates from a study of regulatory T cells in long-lasting Graves disease. Broader study findings: TCR diversity in persistent Graves' patients was below that of newly diagnosed ones. Samples came from peripheral blood alone, without thyroid tissue.

For TCR beta, libraries came from iRepertoire HTBI primers and Arm-PCR of CDR3 regions. TCRdb passed the multiplex PCR reads through MiXCR, listing each CDR3 protein once. Among about 240,000 distinct CDR3 sequences listed, roughly 21% were seen once. Time point meaning: newly diagnosed GD, antithyroid drugs for less than 3 months. RNA extracted from PBMCs served as the sequencing template. Peripheral blood, at roughly 10 milliliters, went into EDTA tubes. V dropped 2 bases and J dropped 6 bases, with 13 bases sitting between them. CDR1 and CDR2 from the germline V gene are SGHAT and FQNNGV. The CDR3 totals 14 residues.

The chain employs TRBV11-2 and TRBJ1-1; D gene unclear. The clonotype comes from a female donor with Graves disease. The source material was peripheral blood mononuclear cells (PBMCs), sampled at new diagnosis, from a patient treated with antithyroid drugs. CDR3 loop: CASSLTLVTPEAFF. CDR3 DNA: TGTGCCAGCAGCTTAACGCTTGTAACGCCTGAAGCTTTCTTT.